This section outlines one T cell receptor (beta chain) sequence together with its context. TCRdb keeps only in-frame clones here, not all; method: immunoSEQ multiplex PCR. The top ten hold more than 4% of the sample, which has a few hundred thousand clones, roughly 80% seen once. This sample is drawn from a study of blood T cell repertoires in COVID-19. Study-level information: Sites in the United States, Italy and Spain provided acute and convalescent COVID-19 samples. T cells, B-cell-depleted T cells, or PBMCs supplied cDNA or gDNA.

Germline V gives CDR1 SGHRS, CDR2 YFSETQ. This CDR3 has 14 residues. V lost 4 bases and J lost 9; bases outside the gene matches: 9. Material: PBMCs or T cells enriched from blood (not recorded which). The V call is TRBV5-1, the J call TRBJ2-1; 8 positions match TRBD1. The TCR was taken from a man between 35 and 55 years old who had been exposed to COVID-19. The CDR3 DNA reads TGCGCCAGCAGCGATGGACAGGGTGGTGGTGAGCAGTTCTTC. It encodes CASSDGQGGGEQFF.